These 9 T cell receptor beta chains were sequenced from one sample in a study of graft-versus-host responses after intestinal transplantation. The antigens of these receptors remain unknown. Sequencing was performed with immunoSEQ multiplex PCR; in TCRdb, only in-frame clones are kept and a portion is missing. Here the sample spans some 93,000 clones, over 75% being singletons. The sample in question was unstimulated CD8+ T cells sorted from spleen or lymph node cells, obtained before intestinal transplant. Every receptor here comes from a human donor who received an intestinal transplant.

This clone was seen a few times. This chain uses TRBV30 with TRBJ1-4; TRBD1 matches 7 bases. This CDR3 has 14 residues. V lost 6 bases to trimming and J lost 5 bases; unmatched junction nucleotides: 9. Per the germline V gene, CDR1 is GTSNPN and CDR2 is SVGIG (reference sequence). The CDR3 nucleotides read TGTGCCTGCATCAGGGCAGGGGGAAATGAAAAACTGTTTTTT. Its translation: CACIRAGGNEKLFF. Looking up the rest from reference TRBV30 and TRBJ1-4 gives the full variable domain: SQTIHQWPATLVQPVGSPLSLECTVEGTSNPNLYWYRQAAGRGLQLLFYSVGIGQISSEVPQNLSASRPQDRQFILSSKKLLLSDSGFYLCACIRAGGNEKLFFGSGTQLSVL.

The chain joins TRBV6-1 to TRBJ1-2, with D unresolved. Trimming shortened V by 0 bases and J by 5 bases, and 19 bases separated the two germline ends. This CDR3 is built from 17 residues. Per the germline V gene, CDR1 is MNHNS and CDR2 is SASEGT. Written as DNA, the CDR3 is TGTGCCAGCAGTGAAGCGACTACTGTTGAAATGGGGTATGGCTACACCTTC. Protein product: CASSEATTVEMGYGYTF.

CDR3 in DNA: TGTGCCAGCAGCCGCGGAAGCTGGAGGCTCGGCGAAAAACTGTTTTTT. Its protein is CASSRGSWRLGEKLFF. The chain joins TRBV11-3 to TRBJ1-4; D is unclear. This CDR3 region has 16 residues. The germline V gene has CDR1 SGHNT and CDR2 YENEEA. V was pared by 5 bases and J by 8 bases, with 21 bases between.

In nucleotides, the CDR3 is TGTGCCAGCAGCTTAGCGCCCGGGACTAGCGGGGTACAAGAGACCCAGTACTTC. It specifies CASSLAPGTSGVQETQYF. The chain combines TRBV7-9 with TRBJ2-5; the match to TRBD2 covers 13 bases. The CDR3 extends over 18 amino acids. V was clipped by 0 bases and J by 2 bases; unmatched bases: 6. Germline V CDR1 and CDR2: SEHNR, FQNEAQ (reference sequence).

The chain uses TRBV5-3 and TRBJ1-5; 7 nucleotides line up with TRBD1. TRBV5-3 belongs to the ORF category, with a function that is uncertain. J gave up 0 bases and V 2 bases, and 17 bases lay outside the gene matches. This CDR3 has 20 residues. CDR3 bases: TGTGCCAGAAGCTTCCTCAGACAGGGCCTTACTCCGAATAGCAATCAGCCCCAGCATTTT. The encoded protein is CARSFLRQGLTPNSNQPQHF.

The V gene is TRBV28, the J gene TRBJ1-1; 11 nucleotides agree with TRBD1. Germline CDR1 reads MDHEN; CDR2 reads SYDVKM. Losses at the gene ends were 0 bases for V and 10 bases for J; bases not matched to a gene: 1. This CDR3 is built from 13 residues. The CDR3, as DNA: TGTGCCAGCAGTTTATGGGACAGGGGGCGAGCTTTCTTT. This translates into CASSLWDRGRAFF.

The rearrangement links TRBV5-1 to TRBJ2-3; 9 positions agree with TRBD1. CDR3 size: 16 residues. Germline assignment: CDR1 SGHRS and CDR2 YFSETQ. V trimming: 0 bases; J trimming: 6 bases; junction bases outside the gene matches: 8. The DNA of the CDR3 is TGCGCCAGCAGCTTGGCCGTGGGACAGGGCGTCGATACGCAGTATTTT. This codes for CASSLAVGQGVDTQYF. Looking up the rest from reference TRBV5-1 and TRBJ2-3 gives the full variable domain: KAGVTQTPRYLIKTRGQQVTLSCSPISGHRSVSWYQQTPGQGLQFLFEYFSETQRNKGNFPGRFSGRQFSNSRSEMNVSTLELGDSALYLCASSLAVGQGVDTQYFGPGTRLTVL.

The rearrangement joins TRBV30 to TRBJ1-1; 9 bases agree with TRBD1. Germline V gene lookup returns CDR1 GTSNPN and CDR2 SVGIG (reference sequence). Trimming took 0 bases from V and 7 from J; bases not matched to a gene: 6. The CDR3 is 14 amino acids. The CDR3 protein is CAWSVGTGFREAFF. The CDR3 nucleotides are TGTGCCTGGAGTGTAGGGACAGGGTTTCGTGAAGCTTTCTTT.

The V and J genes are TRBV5-8 and TRBJ1-5; D unclear. The germline V and J ends were trimmed by 4 bases and 4 bases, with 3 bases remaining between them. There are 11 residues in the CDR3. The V gene's germline CDR1 is SGHTS and CDR2 YDEGEE. The CDR3 DNA sequence: TGTGCCAGCAGCCCTAATCAGCCCCAGCATTTT. It specifies CASSPNQPQHF. Together with reference TRBV5-8 and TRBJ1-5, the CDR3 gives the full variable domain: EAGVTQSPTHLIKTRGQQATLRCSPISGHTSVYWYQQALGLGLQFLLWYDEGEERNRGNFPPRFSGRQFPNYSSELNVNALELEDSALYLCASSPNQPQHFGDGTRLSIL.